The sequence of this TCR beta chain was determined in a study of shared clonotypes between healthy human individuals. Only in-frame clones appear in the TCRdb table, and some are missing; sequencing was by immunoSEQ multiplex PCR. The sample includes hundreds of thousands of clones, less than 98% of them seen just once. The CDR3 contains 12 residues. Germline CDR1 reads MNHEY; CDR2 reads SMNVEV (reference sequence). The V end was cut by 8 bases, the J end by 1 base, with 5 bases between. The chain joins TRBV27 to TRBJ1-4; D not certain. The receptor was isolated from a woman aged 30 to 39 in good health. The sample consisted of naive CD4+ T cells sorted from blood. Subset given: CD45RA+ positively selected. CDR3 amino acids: CASSKTNEKLFF. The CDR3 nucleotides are TGTGCCAGCTCGAAAACTAATGAAAAACTGTTTTTT.